Below, 22 T cell receptor beta chains from the same sample are listed, as sequenced in a study of T-cell memory formation after mild COVID-19. TCRdb passed the 5' RACE reads through MiXCR, listing each CDR3 protein once. Of 110,000 to 150,000 distinct CDR3 sequences in the sample, more than 13% were seen once. The source material was PBMCs or a T cell subset sorted from them (not recorded which). The source is an adult woman who had mild COVID-19 (a few samples of this study predate the infection). Cell type and time point are not known.

This clonotype appeared many times. The chain carries TRBV5-1 and TRBJ2-1, with D unresolved. This CDR3 comprises 13 residues. In germline, CDR1 is SGHRS, CDR2 YFSETQ. The germline V and J ends were trimmed by 0 bases and 2 bases, with 3 bases remaining between them. This CDR3 reads CASSLDAYNEQFF. CDR3 DNA sequence: TGCGCCAGCAGCTTGGATGCCTACAATGAGCAGTTCTTC.

The genes are TRBV4-2 and TRBJ2-7; 8 bases align to TRBD2. Per germline, CDR1 LGHNA and CDR2 YNFKEQ. Trimming at V came to 0 bases and at J to 1 base, leaving 5 bases not matched to a gene. This CDR3 spans 16 amino acids. CDR3 loop: CASSQDHSGTSYEQYF. CDR3 DNA: TGTGCCAGCAGCCAAGATCATAGCGGGACGTCCTACGAGCAGTACTTC.

This clonotype was detected ten times or more. This rearrangement joins TRBV4-1 to TRBJ2-7, with D unresolved. V was clipped by 1 base and J by 2 bases, with 12 bases between them. This CDR3 has 15 residues. In germline, CDR1 is MGHRA, CDR2 YSYEKL. The CDR3 loop is CASSQARPGTYEQYF. The CDR3 nucleotides are TGCGCCAGCAGCCAAGCCCGACCTGGAACCTACGAGCAGTACTTC.

The chain carries TRBV4-3 and TRBJ2-7; 10 bases map to TRBD2. V was clipped by 1 base and J by 0 bases; unmatched bases: 6. CDR3 size: 17 residues. Germline V gives CDR1 LGHNA, CDR2 YSLEER. The CDR3 DNA is TGCGCCAGCAGCCAAGGGACTAGCGGACCGAGCTCCTACGAGCAGTACTTC. As protein: CASSQGTSGPSSYEQYF.

The V call is TRBV5-5, the J call TRBJ1-1, with a weak D call TRBD1 (5 bases). The CDR3 totals 15 residues. Germline V gives CDR1 SGHKS, CDR2 YYEKEE (reference sequence). Trimming took off 0 bases at V and 0 bases at J, with 9 bases between the two ends. CDR3 residues: CASSLEGELNTEAFF. Here the CDR3 DNA reads TGTGCCAGCAGCTTGGAAGGGGAACTGAACACTGAAGCTTTCTTT.

The table lists this clonotype with many counts. CDR3 in amino acids: CASRPGGWYNEQFF. The CDR3 DNA follows: TGTGCCAGCAGGCCGGGAGGTTGGTACAATGAGCAGTTCTTC. The V gene is TRBV7-9, the J gene TRBJ2-1; 7 bases align to TRBD2. CDR3 length: 14 amino acids. The J segment lost 4 bases and the V segment lost 6 bases, leaving 6 bases of the junction unmatched. Germline V lookup: CDR1 SEHNR, CDR2 FQNEAQ (reference sequence).

The sample holds a few counts of this clonotype. The gene calls are TRBV10-3 and TRBJ2-7; possible D gene TRBD1, 6 bases. Germline V CDR1 and CDR2: ENHRY, SYGVKD. Trimming cost V 6 bases and J 3 bases, with 12 bases left between them. The CDR3 has 13 amino acids. CDR3 residues: CAIRGQINYEQYF. CDR3 DNA sequence: TGTGCCATCAGAGGACAGATAAACTACGAGCAGTACTTC.

The chain uses TRBV7-9 and TRBJ1-1; D unresolved. Germline CDR1 SEHNR, CDR2 FQNEAQ (reference sequence). This CDR3 has 12 residues. V was cut by 4 bases and J by 6 bases, with 9 bases left in between. This CDR3 reads CASSYTGSEAFF. In nucleotides, the CDR3 is TGTGCCAGCAGCTACACGGGATCTGAAGCTTTCTTT.

This clonotype occurred a few times. The CDR3: CASSLGGVRGVAGGANTGELFF. CDR3 in DNA: TGCGCCAGCAGCCTCGGGGGGGTGAGAGGAGTAGCGGGAGGAGCGAACACCGGGGAGCTGTTTTTT. The chain employs TRBV4-3 and TRBJ2-2; 10 nucleotides match TRBD2. From germline, CDR1 is LGHNA and CDR2 YSLEER. Unmatched junction bases numbered 20, after V lost 4 bases and J lost 0 bases. This CDR3 comprises 22 residues.

This clonotype was seen at least ten times. The chain recombines TRBV5-1 with TRBJ2-3; D unclear. The CDR3 runs 17 residues. CDR1 and CDR2 from the germline V gene are SGHRS and YFSETQ. Trimming removed 3 bases from V and 2 bases from J, with 19 bases in between. The CDR3 nucleotides read TGCGCCAGCAGCTCCATGGGGTTCGGCCCCGACACAGATACGCAGTATTTT. Amino acids: CASSSMGFGPDTDTQYF.

V and J are TRBV15 and TRBJ1-1, with TRBD1 matching 7 bases. V trimming: 4 bases; J trimming: 4 bases; junction bases outside the gene matches: 12. The CDR3 loop spans 16 amino acids. Germline V gives CDR1 LNHNV, CDR2 YYDKDF (reference sequence). The CDR3 region is CATSTGQVFLSTEAFF. The CDR3 bases are TGTGCCACCAGCACCGGACAGGTGTTCCTTAGCACTGAAGCTTTCTTT.

This chain connects TRBV7-9 to TRBJ2-7, with D possibly TRBD2 on 5 matching bases. Germline V gene data show CDR1 as SEHNR and CDR2 as FQNEAQ (reference sequence). V dropped 1 base and J dropped 0 bases, with 16 bases sitting between them. CDR3 length: 17 amino acids. The CDR3 DNA follows: TGTGCCAGCAGCTTAGTGTGGGATAGCGATTACTCCTACGAGCAGTACTTC. This gives the protein CASSLVWDSDYSYEQYF.

This sequence joins TRBV3-1 and TRBJ2-3, with D tentatively TRBD2 (6 bases). The V gene lost 3 bases and the J gene lost 5 bases, with 21 bases spanning the gap. The CDR3 length is 17 residues. Looked up from germline, CDR1 is LGHDT and CDR2 is YNNKEL (reference sequence). CDR3 loop: CASSHTVAGPRGDTQYF. CDR3 bases: TGTGCCAGCAGCCACACCGTTGCGGGACCCCGGGGAGATACGCAGTATTTT.

The J gene is TRBJ2-7, the V gene TRBV14; D uncertain. Trimming shortened V by 3 bases and J by 5 bases, and 5 bases separated the two germline ends. The CDR3 loop spans 11 amino acids. Germline V gene lookup returns CDR1 SGHDN and CDR2 FVKESK. Here the CDR3 reads CASSQSHEQYF. The CDR3 DNA follows: TGTGCCAGCAGCCAGTCCCACGAGCAGTACTTC.

This clonotype was counted between two and nine times. The V and J genes are TRBV7-9 and TRBJ2-1; D not resolved. Germline loops: CDR1 SEHNR, CDR2 FQNEAQ (reference sequence). The V end was cut by 5 bases, the J end by 8 bases, with 13 bases between. The CDR3 runs to 13 residues. DNA of the CDR3: TGTGCCAGCAGCCACAACTTAGCAGATGAGCAGTTCTTC. As protein: CASSHNLADEQFF.

This clonotype was seen a handful of times. The gene calls are TRBV5-5 and TRBJ1-1, with TRBD1 matching 7 bases. CDR1 is SGHKS, CDR2 YYEKEE, per germline (reference sequence). Germline trimming cut 3 bases from V and 6 bases from J; bases unmatched to any gene: 5. This CDR3 has 13 residues. The CDR3 protein is CASSWTGSPEAFF. CDR3 bases: TGTGCCAGCAGCTGGACAGGATCTCCTGAAGCTTTCTTT. The full variable domain, completed using reference TRBV5-5 and TRBJ1-1, is DAGVTQSPTHLIKTRGQQVTLRCSPISGHKSVSWYQQVLGQGPQFIFQYYEKEERGRGNFPDRFSARQFPNYSSELNVNALLLGDSALYLCASSWTGSPEAFFGQGTRLTVV.

This clonotype was seen a handful of times. CDR3 nucleotide sequence: TGTGCCAGCAGCTTCGATGAGTCCTACGAGCAGTACTTC. As protein: CASSFDESYEQYF. This chain links TRBV7-9 with TRBJ2-7; D is uncertain. Germline-derived CDR1 and CDR2 are SEHNR and FQNEAQ (reference sequence). The CDR3 consists of 13 residues. Trimming shortened V by 3 bases and J by 1 base, and 7 bases separated the two germline ends.

CDR3 nucleotides: TGTGCCAGCAGTTCGAAGAGCTCCTATAATTCACCCCTCCACTTT. Translation: CASSSKSSYNSPLHF. The chain has TRBV27 and TRBJ1-6, with D hard to call. The CDR3 spans 15 residues. Germline V gene data show CDR1 as MNHEY and CDR2 as SMNVEV (reference sequence). V was trimmed by 4 bases and J by 0 bases, leaving 7 bases between them.

J is TRBJ2-7 and V is TRBV4-2; 13 positions agree with TRBD2. Germline CDR1 and CDR2: LGHNA and YNFKEQ. The CDR3 runs 17 residues. The V and J ends lost 0 bases and 4 bases, in that order; junction bases with no gene match: 6. The CDR3 reads CASSQDVRTSGSYEQYF. The CDR3 DNA reads as TGTGCCAGCAGCCAAGACGTCCGGACTAGCGGGAGTTACGAGCAGTACTTC.

This clonotype appeared a single time. The chain is built from TRBV12-3 or TRBV12-4 and TRBJ1-1; possible D gene TRBD1, 5 bases. The V end lost 4 bases, the J end lost 5 bases, and 14 bases lay between the germline ends. CDR3 length: 14 residues. The CDR3 nucleotides read TGTGCCAGCAGTTACCCAGGGAGAGGAACTGAAGCTTTCTTT. This translates into CASSYPGRGTEAFF.

V is TRBV15 and J is TRBJ2-7; 10 positions agree with TRBD2. Germline V gene data show CDR1 as LNHNV and CDR2 as YYDKDF (reference sequence). V lost 6 bases to trimming and J lost 4 bases; unmatched junction nucleotides: 12. This CDR3 is built from 16 residues. CDR3 loop: CATSYDDASGSYEQYF. CDR3 nucleotide sequence: TGTGCCACCAGTTATGATGACGCTAGCGGGAGTTACGAGCAGTACTTC.

This clonotype was counted ten times or more. The V call is TRBV7-9, the J call TRBJ2-1; 9 bases fit TRBD2. The CDR3 loop spans 14 amino acids. The V gene's germline CDR1 is SEHNR and CDR2 FQNEAQ (reference sequence). Unmatched junction bases numbered 5, after V lost 5 bases and J lost 6 bases. The CDR3 reads CASSVPTSGNEQFF. CDR3 nucleotides: TGTGCCAGCAGCGTCCCGACTAGCGGCAATGAGCAGTTCTTC.